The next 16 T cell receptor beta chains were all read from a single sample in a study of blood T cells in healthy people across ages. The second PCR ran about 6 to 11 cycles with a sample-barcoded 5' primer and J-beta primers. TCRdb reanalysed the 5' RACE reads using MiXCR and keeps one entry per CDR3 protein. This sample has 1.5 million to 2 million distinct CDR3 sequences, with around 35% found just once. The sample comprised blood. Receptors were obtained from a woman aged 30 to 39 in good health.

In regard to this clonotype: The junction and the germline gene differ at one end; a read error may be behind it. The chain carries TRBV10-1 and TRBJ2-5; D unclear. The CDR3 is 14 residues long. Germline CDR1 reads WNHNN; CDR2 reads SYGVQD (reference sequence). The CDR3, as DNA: TGCGCCAACAGTGAGCGCCTAGGTGGAGAGACCCAGTACTTC. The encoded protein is CANSERLGGETQYF.

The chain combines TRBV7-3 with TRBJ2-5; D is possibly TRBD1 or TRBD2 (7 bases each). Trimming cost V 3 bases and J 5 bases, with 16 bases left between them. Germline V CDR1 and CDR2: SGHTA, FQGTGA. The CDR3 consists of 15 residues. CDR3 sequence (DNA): TGTGCCAGCAGCTTGAGGGAGGGGGCGGGTGAGACCCAGTACTTC. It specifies CASSLREGAGETQYF.

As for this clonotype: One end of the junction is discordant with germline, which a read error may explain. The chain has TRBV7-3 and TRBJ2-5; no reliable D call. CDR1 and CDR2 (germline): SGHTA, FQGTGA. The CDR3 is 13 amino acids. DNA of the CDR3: TGTGCCAACAGCTTAATGGGCGGTGAGACCCAGTACTTC. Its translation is CANSLMGGETQYF.

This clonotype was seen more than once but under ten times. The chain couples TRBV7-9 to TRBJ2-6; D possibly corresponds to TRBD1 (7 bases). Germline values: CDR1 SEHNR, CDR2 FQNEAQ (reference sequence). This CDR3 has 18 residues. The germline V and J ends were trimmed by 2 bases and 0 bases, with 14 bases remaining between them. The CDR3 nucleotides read TGTGCCAGCAGCTTAAAGCCAGGGGGACTCTCTGGGGCCAACGTCCTGACTTTC. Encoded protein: CASSLKPGGLSGANVLTF.

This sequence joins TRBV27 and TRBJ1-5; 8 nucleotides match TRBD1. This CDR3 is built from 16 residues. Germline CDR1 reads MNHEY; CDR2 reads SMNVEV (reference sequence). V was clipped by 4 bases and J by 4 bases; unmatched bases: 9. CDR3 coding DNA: TGTGCCAGCAGTTCGCGGCAAGGGACAGGTAATCAGCCCCAGCATTTT. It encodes CASSSRQGTGNQPQHF.

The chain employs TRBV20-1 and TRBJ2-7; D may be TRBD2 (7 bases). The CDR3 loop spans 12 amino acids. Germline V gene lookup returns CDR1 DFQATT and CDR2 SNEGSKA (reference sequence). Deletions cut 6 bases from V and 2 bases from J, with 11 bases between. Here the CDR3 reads CSARGAAYEQYF. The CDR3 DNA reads TGCAGTGCCCGGGGGGCCGCCTACGAGCAGTACTTC.

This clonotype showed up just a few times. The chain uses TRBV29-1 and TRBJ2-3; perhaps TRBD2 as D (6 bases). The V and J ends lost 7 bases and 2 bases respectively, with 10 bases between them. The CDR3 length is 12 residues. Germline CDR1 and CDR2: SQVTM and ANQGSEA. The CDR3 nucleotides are TGCAGCGCCGGGAGCCTCACAGATACGCAGTATTTT. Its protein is CSAGSLTDTQYF.

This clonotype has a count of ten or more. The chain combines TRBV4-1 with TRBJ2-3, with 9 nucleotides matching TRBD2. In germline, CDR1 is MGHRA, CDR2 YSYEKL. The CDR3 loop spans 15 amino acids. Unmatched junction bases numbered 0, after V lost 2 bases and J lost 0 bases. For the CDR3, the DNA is TGCGCCAGCAGCCAACTAGCGGGGAGCACAGATACGCAGTATTTT. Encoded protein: CASSQLAGSTDTQYF.

CDR3 protein: CSARQGAQGRNQPQHF. The CDR3 DNA is TGCAGTGCTCGACAGGGGGCGCAGGGTCGCAATCAGCCCCAGCATTTT. The chain joins TRBV20-1 to TRBJ1-5; 10 positions agree with TRBD1. Germline CDR1 and CDR2: DFQATT and SNEGSKA (reference sequence). V lost 5 bases and J lost 2; bases outside the gene matches: 9. There are 16 residues in the CDR3.

Written as DNA, the CDR3 is TGCAGTGCTAGGTCTCGGTCGGATGGCTACACCTTC. Protein: CSARSRSDGYTF. The rearrangement uses TRBV20-1 and TRBJ1-2, with unresolved D. Trimming stripped 3 bases from V and 6 bases from J, with 11 bases between. The CDR3 is 12 residues long. From germline, CDR1 is DFQATT and CDR2 SNEGSKA (reference sequence).

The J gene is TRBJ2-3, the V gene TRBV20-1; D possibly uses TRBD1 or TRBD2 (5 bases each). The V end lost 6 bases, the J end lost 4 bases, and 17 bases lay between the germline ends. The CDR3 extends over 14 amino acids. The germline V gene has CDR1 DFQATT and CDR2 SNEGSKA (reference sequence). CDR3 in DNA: TGCAGTGCCGAATCAGGGTACGGGGCAGATACGCAGTATTTT. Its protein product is CSAESGYGADTQYF.

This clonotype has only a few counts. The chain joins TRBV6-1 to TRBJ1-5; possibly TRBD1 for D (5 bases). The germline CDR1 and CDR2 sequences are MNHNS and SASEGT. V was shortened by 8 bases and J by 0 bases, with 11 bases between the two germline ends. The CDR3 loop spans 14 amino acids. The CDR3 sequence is CASGPGYSNQPQHF. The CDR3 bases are TGTGCCAGCGGACCAGGGTATAGCAATCAGCCCCAGCATTTT.

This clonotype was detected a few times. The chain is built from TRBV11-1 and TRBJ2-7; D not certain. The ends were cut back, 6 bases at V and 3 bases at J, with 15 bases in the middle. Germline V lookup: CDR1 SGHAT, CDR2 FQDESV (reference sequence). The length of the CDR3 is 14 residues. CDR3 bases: TGTGCCAGCAGTCCTTCCCGACGGAACTACGAGCAGTACTTC. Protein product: CASSPSRRNYEQYF. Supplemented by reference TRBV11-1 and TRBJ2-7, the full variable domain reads EAEVAQSPRYKITEKSQAVAFWCDPISGHATLYWYRQILGQGPELLVQFQDESVVDDSQLPKDRFSAERLKGVDSTLKIQPAELGDSAMYLCASSPSRRNYEQYFGPGTRLTVT.

Here the CDR3 reads CSASQPGLAGTDEQFF. The CDR3 DNA reads TGCAGTGCCTCACAACCGGGACTAGCGGGAACGGATGAGCAGTTCTTC. This chain uses TRBV20-1 with TRBJ2-1, with 13 bases that match TRBD2. The V gene's germline CDR1 is DFQATT and CDR2 SNEGSKA (reference sequence). V lost 6 bases and J lost 8; bases outside the gene matches: 13. This CDR3 region has 16 residues.

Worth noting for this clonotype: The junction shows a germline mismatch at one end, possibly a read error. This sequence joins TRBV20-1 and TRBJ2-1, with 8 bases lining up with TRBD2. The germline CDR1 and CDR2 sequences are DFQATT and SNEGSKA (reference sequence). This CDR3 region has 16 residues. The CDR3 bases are TGTAGTGCTAGAGATCCCCGGGAGGGGGACTACAATGAGCAGTTCTTC. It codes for CSARDPREGDYNEQFF.

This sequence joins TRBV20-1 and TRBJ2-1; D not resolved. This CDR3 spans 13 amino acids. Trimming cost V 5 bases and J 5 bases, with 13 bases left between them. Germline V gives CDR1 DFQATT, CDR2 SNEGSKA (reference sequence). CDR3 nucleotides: TGCAGTGCTCGAAGACGGCAGGACAATGAGCAGTTCTTC. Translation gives CSARRRQDNEQFF.